The 2 T cell receptor beta chains below come from one sample, sequenced in a study of a mutant IDH1 vaccine in newly diagnosed glioma (dated by TCRdb to the early 2020s). The sample's time point label is to be understood as: week 47, end of study. Each vaccine dose was 300 ug of a 20-mer mutant IDH1 peptide in Montanide, given subcutaneously with topical imiquimod. No antigen has been identified for these receptors. Libraries came from the immunoSEQ multiplex PCR assay. The immuneACCESS repertoire file appears here via TCRdb, limited to in-frame rearrangements. These files lack a portion of the clones; in checked studies, under half of the deficit traces to unresolved V genes, and the cause of the others is not known. The sample table contains roughly 38,000 clones; only one count was recorded for about 80% of them. The ten largest clones capture approximately 18% of the sample. Sequences were derived from PBMCs, sampled from a glioma patient whose treatment included an IDH1 peptide vaccine. The receptors originated from a man younger than 35 with glioma. Some clones in this sample may be carry-over from other donors' samples.

The rearrangement links TRBV11-2 to TRBJ1-2, with D maybe TRBD1 (6 bases). From germline, CDR1 is SGHAT and CDR2 FQNNGV. V lost 7 bases, J lost 5 bases, and 20 bases lay in between. CDR3 length equals 15 residues. CDR3 coding DNA: TGTGCCAGCACCCTTAAACCAGACAGGAGGTATGGCTACACCTTC. Its protein is CASTLKPDRRYGYTF.

This clone appeared once. This chain joins TRBV11-3 and TRBJ2-3; TRBD2 agrees at 8 bases. V dropped 3 bases and J dropped 4; count of bases not matched to a gene: 6. This CDR3 contains 15 residues. In germline, CDR1 is SGHNT, CDR2 YENEEA. CDR3 region: CASSFGGGPADTQYF. CDR3 in DNA: TGTGCCAGCAGCTTCGGCGGGGGGCCAGCAGATACGCAGTATTTT.